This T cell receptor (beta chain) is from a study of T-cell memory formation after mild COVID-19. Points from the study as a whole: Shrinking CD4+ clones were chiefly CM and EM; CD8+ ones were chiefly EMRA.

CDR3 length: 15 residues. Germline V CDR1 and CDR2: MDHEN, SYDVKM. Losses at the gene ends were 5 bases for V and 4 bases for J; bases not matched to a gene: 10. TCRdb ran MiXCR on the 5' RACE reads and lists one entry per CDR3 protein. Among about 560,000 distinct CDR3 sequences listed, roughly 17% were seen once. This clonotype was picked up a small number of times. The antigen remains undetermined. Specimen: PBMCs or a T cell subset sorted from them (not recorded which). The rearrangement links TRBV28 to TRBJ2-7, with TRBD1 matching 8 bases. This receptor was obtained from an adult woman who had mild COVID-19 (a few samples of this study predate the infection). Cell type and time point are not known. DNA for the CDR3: TGTGCCAGCAGTCGAGCTCCGGGACAGGATTACGAGCAGTACTTC. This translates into CASSRAPGQDYEQYF.